The 29 T cell receptor beta chains presented below share a single source sample, sequenced in a study of T-cell memory formation after mild COVID-19. TCRdb processed the 5' RACE reads anew with MiXCR; each CDR3 protein has one entry. This table holds more than 120,000 distinct CDR3 sequences, approximately 6% found once. Sequencing input: PBMCs or a T cell subset sorted from them (not recorded which). These receptors were obtained from an adult woman who had mild COVID-19 (a few samples of this study predate the infection). Cell type and time point are not known.

This clonotype was observed a few times. The chain links TRBV20-1 to TRBJ2-5, with D perhaps TRBD1 (6 bases). This CDR3 spans 11 amino acids. Trimming removed 7 bases at V and 5 bases at J, with 11 bases between. Germline CDR1 is DFQATT and CDR2 is SNEGSKA (reference sequence). The DNA for the CDR3 is TGCAGTGGGGGGCAGGGGGAGACCCAGTACTTC. Its translation is CSGGQGETQYF.

This clonotype was picked up a small number of times. This sequence joins TRBV11-2 and TRBJ2-3; 11 nucleotides agree with TRBD2. This CDR3 comprises 14 residues. Germline trimming cut 4 bases from V and 4 bases from J; bases unmatched to any gene: 1. Germline CDR1 is SGHAT and CDR2 is FQNNGV. The CDR3 DNA sequence: TGTGCCAGCAGCTCGACTAGCGGGGCAGATACGCAGTATTTT. Protein: CASSSTSGADTQYF. Full variable domain (remainder filled in from reference TRBV11-2 and TRBJ2-3): EAGVAQSPRYKIIEKRQSVAFWCNPISGHATLYWYQQILGQGPKLLIQFQNNGVVDDSQLPKDRFSAERLKGVDSTLKIQPAKLEDSAVYLCASSSTSGADTQYFGPGTRLTVL.

The count of this clonotype is one. A much larger clonotype is one base distant, so this may be a read error. The V gene is TRBV20-1, the J gene TRBJ1-2; a possible D gene is TRBD1 (5 bases). CDR1 and CDR2 (germline): DFQATT, SNEGSKA (reference sequence). The CDR3 contains 14 residues. Here the CDR3 reads CIARGGGRGYGYTF. CDR3 DNA sequence: TGCATTGCTAGGGGTGGAGGGAGGGGCTATGGCTACACCTTC.

At least ten counts were recorded for this clonotype. The rearrangement uses TRBV5-1 and TRBJ2-1, with 7 bases lining up with TRBD2. CDR1 is SGHRS and CDR2 is YFSETQ in the germline V gene. V dropped 4 bases and J dropped 2; count of bases not matched to a gene: 9. CDR3 length: 16 amino acids. CDR3 sequence: CASSLHAGEPYNEQFF. For the CDR3, the DNA is TGCGCCAGCAGCCTCCATGCGGGAGAGCCCTACAATGAGCAGTTCTTC.

The chain uses TRBV14 and TRBJ2-7; either TRBD1 or TRBD2 may fit D (5 bases each). Trimming took 1 base from V and 6 from J, leaving 13 bases between them. The CDR3 length is 14 residues. The germline gives CDR1 SGHDN, CDR2 FVKESK. The CDR3 spells CASSQVSFGGEQYF. In DNA, the CDR3 is TGTGCCAGCAGCCAAGTCTCCTTTGGGGGCGAGCAGTACTTC.

This sequence joins TRBV5-7 and TRBJ1-3, with a tentative D call TRBD1 (5 bases). TRBV5-7 is designated an ORF whose function remains uncertain. The CDR3 spans 19 residues. V was clipped by 1 base and J by 0 bases, with 20 bases between them. The CDR3 protein is CASSLTGTPQILSGNTIYF. The CDR3 DNA is TGTGCCAGCAGCTTGACCGGGACTCCTCAAATCCTCTCTGGAAACACCATATATTTT.

This clonotype appeared many times. This chain connects TRBV15 to TRBJ1-2; no reliable D call. Germline V CDR1 and CDR2: LNHNV, YYDKDF (reference sequence). This CDR3 has 14 residues. The V end was cut by 8 bases, the J end by 4 bases, with 17 bases between. CDR3 sequence (DNA): TGTGCCACCGCCGAGGCTGGTCGTGGCTATGGCTACACCTTC. This codes for CATAEAGRGYGYTF.

This clonotype was recorded many times. The J gene is TRBJ2-7, the V gene TRBV29-1; D call uncertain. The length of the CDR3 is 10 residues. Trimming shortened V by 7 bases and J by 3 bases, and 7 bases separated the two germline ends. Germline CDR1 is SQVTM and CDR2 is ANQGSEA. This CDR3 reads CSGGDYEQYF. Here the CDR3 DNA reads TGCAGCGGTGGTGACTACGAGCAGTACTTC.

The chain recombines TRBV9 with TRBJ2-7, with TRBD2 identical over 11 bases. The length of the CDR3 is 14 residues. The V segment lost 0 bases and the J segment 6 bases; nucleotides outside the gene matches: 2. Germline assignment: CDR1 SGDLS and CDR2 YYNGEE. The CDR3: CASSVATSGTEQYF. CDR3 coding DNA: TGTGCCAGCAGCGTAGCGACTAGCGGGACCGAGCAGTACTTC.

J is TRBJ2-1 and V is TRBV5-1, with D perhaps TRBD2 (6 bases). This CDR3 has 14 amino acids. Deletions cut 8 bases from V and 0 bases from J, with 12 bases between. Germline V gene lookup returns CDR1 SGHRS and CDR2 YFSETQ. The CDR3 protein is CASHGGSSYNEQFF. Here the CDR3 DNA reads TGCGCCAGTCACGGGGGAAGCTCCTACAATGAGCAGTTCTTC.

This clonotype was seen ten or more times. V usage is TRBV7-9 and J usage is TRBJ1-2; D unresolved. V lost 4 bases, J lost 8 bases, and 17 bases lay in between. The CDR3 runs to 14 residues. Germline CDR1 reads SEHNR; CDR2 reads FQNEAQ (reference sequence). For the CDR3, the DNA is TGTGCCAGCAGCTCCAACACGGGATTTCTAGGCTACACCTTC. It codes for CASSSNTGFLGYTF.

This clonotype was counted a few times. V is TRBV20-1 and J is TRBJ2-2; possible D gene TRBD1, 6 bases. V lost 1 base, J lost 6 bases, and 12 bases lay in between. Germline loops: CDR1 DFQATT, CDR2 SNEGSKA (reference sequence). The CDR3 consists of 14 residues. CDR3 bases: TGCAGTGCTAGAGGGCCCTACAGGGCCGGGGAGCTGTTTTTT. Its protein is CSARGPYRAGELFF.

This clonotype was seen once. This sequence may be a read error, since a much larger clone differs from it by one base. This chain connects TRBV7-2 to TRBJ1-1; D is unresolved. The CDR3 is 17 amino acids. Germline CDR1 reads SGHTA; CDR2 reads FQGNSA. The V and J ends lost 0 bases and 6 bases respectively, with 20 bases between them. The CDR3 bases are TGTGCCAGCAGCTTAGCGCGAGTGTGGGTCCTTGGCTCTGAAGCTTTCTTT. This translates into CASSLARVWVLGSEAFF.

This clonotype was found many times. The J gene is TRBJ2-1, the V gene TRBV6-5, with a weak D call TRBD1 (5 bases). With 2 bases removed from V and 10 bases from J, the gap between germline ends came to 15 bases. The CDR3 consists of 14 residues. The germline V gene encodes CDR1 MNHEY and CDR2 SVGAGI. The CDR3, as DNA: TGTGCCAGCAGTTACCAAGACAGCCTTCGGGAGCAGTTCTTC. Protein: CASSYQDSLREQFF.

At least ten counts were recorded for this clonotype. This sequence joins TRBV3-1 and TRBJ1-1; D remains unclear. The CDR3 totals 16 residues. Germline lookup yields CDR1 LGHDT and CDR2 YNNKEL (reference sequence). Trimming removed 1 base at V and 3 bases at J, with 15 bases between. The CDR3 sequence: CASSQAGSGVDTEAFF. CDR3 coding DNA: TGTGCCAGCAGCCAAGCGGGGTCGGGAGTGGACACTGAAGCTTTCTTT.

The sample holds a few counts of this clonotype. The chain couples TRBV2 to TRBJ2-1, with TRBD2 matching 8 bases. The CDR3 is 14 residues long. V trimming: 7 bases; J trimming: 5 bases; junction bases outside the gene matches: 7. Germline values: CDR1 SNHLY, CDR2 FYNNEI. CDR3 DNA: TGTGCCAGCACCCAGCGGGAGACGGACAATGAGCAGTTCTTC. As protein: CASTQRETDNEQFF. The entire variable domain, with the rest obtained from reference TRBV2 and TRBJ2-1, is as follows: EPEVTQTPSHQVTQMGQEVILRCVPISNHLYFYWYRQILGQKVEFLVSFYNNEISEKSEIFDDQFSVERPDGSNFTLKIRSTKLEDSAMYFCASTQRETDNEQFFGPGTRLTVL.

This clonotype was detected only a few times. Lacking the conserved final phenylalanine or tryptophan, this CDR3 likely reflects a read error. The CDR3 sequence is CATSRDKFLDEQYS. As DNA, the CDR3 is TGTGCCACCAGCAGAGATAAGTTTCTCGACGAGCAGTACTCC. This chain joins TRBV15 and TRBJ2-7; D gene ambiguous. CDR1 is LNHNV, CDR2 YYDKDF, per germline (reference sequence). The CDR3 runs to 14 residues. V was cut by 0 bases and J by 5 bases, with 11 bases left in between.

There are many counts of this clonotype. This chain connects TRBV19 to TRBJ1-2; 7 nucleotides align to TRBD1. After removal of 8 bases from V and 11 bases from J, the junction contained 14 bases not matched to a gene. The CDR3 loop spans 13 amino acids. Germline V gives CDR1 LNHDA, CDR2 SQIVND (reference sequence). CDR3 sequence (DNA): TGTGCCAGTGGCGGCCGGGACAGTCTTAGATACACCTTC. It is translated as CASGGRDSLRYTF.

In this sample, this clonotype turned up many times. The gene calls are TRBV4-3 and TRBJ2-4, with D uncertain. Germline CDR1 is LGHNA and CDR2 is YSLEER. CDR3 length equals 16 residues. The V and J ends lost 3 bases and 0 bases respectively, with 12 bases between them. The DNA of the CDR3 is TGCGCCAGCAGCCAGGCCCTAAATCTAGCCAAAAACATTCAGTACTTC. It specifies CASSQALNLAKNIQYF.

There are a few counts of this clonotype. The V call is TRBV6-2 or TRBV6-3, the J call TRBJ2-7; D not resolved. The CDR3 loop spans 13 amino acids. The germline gives CDR1 MNHEY, CDR2 SVGEGT. V lost 2 bases and J 4 bases, leaving 9 bases between the germline ends. The CDR3 here is CASSYRGSYEQYF. DNA for the CDR3: TGTGCCAGCAGTTACCGTGGATCTTACGAGCAGTACTTC.

This clonotype was seen at least ten times. The chain is built from TRBV7-3 and TRBJ2-1; D is undetermined. CDR3 length: 13 amino acids. Deletions cut 3 bases from V and 8 bases from J, with 11 bases between. Per the germline V gene, CDR1 is SGHTA and CDR2 is FQGTGA. The DNA of the CDR3 is TGTGCCAGCAGCTTTCTATTCCTGGATGAGCAGTTCTTC. Its protein product is CASSFLFLDEQFF.

This sequence joins TRBV6-5 and TRBJ2-6, with TRBD2 as a possible D gene (5 bases). Germline CDR1 reads MNHEY; CDR2 reads SVGAGI. The CDR3 length is 16 residues. V was pared by 1 base and J by 2 bases, with 9 bases between. CDR3 region: CASSYFAGTGANVLTF. CDR3 in DNA: TGTGCCAGCAGTTACTTTGCCGGGACTGGGGCCAACGTCCTGACTTTC.

This clonotype was observed a handful of times. J is TRBJ2-7 and V is TRBV15; 10 bases agree with TRBD2. Germline V lookup: CDR1 LNHNV, CDR2 YYDKDF (reference sequence). V shed 1 base and J 1 base; nucleotides not matched to a gene: 10. This CDR3 contains 18 residues. CDR3 sequence: CATSRASGSVVSSYEQYF. CDR3 in DNA: TGTGCCACCAGCAGAGCTAGCGGGAGTGTGGTTAGTTCCTACGAGCAGTACTTC.

This clonotype was seen at least ten times. The chain couples TRBV6-6 to TRBJ1-5; no reliable D call. Trimming pared 5 bases from V and 2 bases from J, leaving 13 bases between. Germline CDR1 reads MNHNY; CDR2 reads SVGAGI (reference sequence). The CDR3 has 15 amino acids. CDR3 DNA sequence: TGTGCCAGCAGTCCCCGACAAAACCGCAATCAGCCCCAGCATTTT. As protein: CASSPRQNRNQPQHF.

The sample holds a few counts of this clonotype. The chain carries TRBV2 and TRBJ2-2; 12 nucleotides match TRBD2. The V and J ends lost 5 bases and 4 bases, in that order; junction bases with no gene match: 8. The CDR3 has 17 residues. Germline CDR1 reads SNHLY; CDR2 reads FYNNEI. CDR3 sequence (DNA): TGTGCCAGCAGTCCCACTAGCGGGAGGAGGAGCACCGGGGAGCTGTTTTTT. Translated, it gives CASSPTSGRRSTGELFF.

Ten or more counts support this clonotype. V usage is TRBV4-3 and J usage is TRBJ1-4; D remains unclear. The CDR3 spans 16 residues. Germline V CDR1 and CDR2: LGHNA, YSLEER. Trimming left V 0 bases short and J 8 bases short, with 16 bases between. The CDR3 nucleotides are TGCGCCAGCAGCCAAGATACGATCTTGCTGGGGGAAAAACTGTTTTTT. This codes for CASSQDTILLGEKLFF.

The table lists this clonotype with many counts. This chain links TRBV7-2 with TRBJ1-2; D may be TRBD1 (6 bases). Germline CDR1 is SGHTA and CDR2 is FQGNSA. Trimming stripped 0 bases from V and 4 bases from J, with 12 bases between. The CDR3 contains 15 residues. The CDR3 sequence is CASSLAGGPGYGYTF. The CDR3 coding sequence is TGTGCCAGCAGCTTAGCGGGGGGGCCGGGCTATGGCTACACCTTC.

In this sample, this clonotype turned up a few times. V gene TRBV7-2 combines with J gene TRBJ2-1, with 10 bases lining up with TRBD2. J was trimmed by 7 bases and V by 5 bases; bases with no gene match: 8. Germline V gene data show CDR1 as SGHTA and CDR2 as FQGNSA. This CDR3 comprises 15 residues. The CDR3 here is CASSTLAGVGNEQFF. The CDR3 nucleotides are TGTGCCAGCAGCACTCTAGCGGGAGTAGGGAATGAGCAGTTCTTC.

This clonotype was counted ten times or more. The chain carries TRBV18 and TRBJ2-7; D is unclear. Germline loops: CDR1 KGHSH, CDR2 LQKENI. Trimming shortened V by 2 bases and J by 2 bases, and 4 bases separated the two germline ends. This CDR3 is 12 amino acids long. The CDR3 DNA reads as TGTGCCAGCTCACCAATGCCCTACGAGCAGTACTTC. It is translated as CASSPMPYEQYF.